Listed below are T cell receptor beta chains from one sample, sequenced in a study of patients and donors after allogeneic stem cell transplantation. TCRdb re-analysed the RT-PCR reads in MiXCR, keeping a single row per CDR3 protein. The table lists roughly 940,000 distinct CDR3 sequences, around 17% of them singletons, with 5% to 7.5% in the top ten. Sequencing input: blood, either unsorted or a sorted T cell fraction (not recorded which). The source of these receptors is a human donor who was either an allogeneic HSCT recipient or a stem cell or donor lymphocyte infusion donor (not recorded which). It is not recorded whose cells these are; they may come from a transplant donor. The CDR3 runs from the conserved cysteine through the conserved F or W. Each record gives: D gene, J gene, clone size, V gene, CDR3 protein, CDR3 DNA. A D gene is named only where the DNA matches it firmly. Some rows have no size entry. The others give once, few or many, or a class for an expanded clone.

d_gene: .
j_gene: TRBJ1-1
abundance: .
v_gene: TRBV6-1
CDR3aa: CASRRGQPGTEAFF
CDR3nt: TGTGCCAGCAGACGAGGACAGCCGGGCACTGAAGCTTTCTTT

d_gene: .
j_gene: TRBJ1-2
abundance: .
v_gene: TRBV7-9
CDR3aa: CASGRGDGFGYTF
CDR3nt: TGTGCCAGCGGCAGGGGTGACGGCTTTGGCTACACCTTC

d_gene: TRBD2
j_gene: TRBJ2-1
abundance: .
v_gene: TRBV20-1
CDR3aa: CSALQLAVSYNEQFF
CDR3nt: TGCAGTGCCCTGCAGCTAGCGGTTTCCTACAATGAGCAGTTCTTC

d_gene: TRBD1
j_gene: TRBJ1-6
abundance: .
v_gene: TRBV2
CDR3aa: CASSEALGQISPLHF
CDR3nt: TGTGCCAGCAGTGAAGCGCTGGGACAGATCTCACCCCTCCACTTT

d_gene: TRBD1
j_gene: TRBJ1-1
abundance: few
v_gene: TRBV7-9
CDR3aa: CASTPTGIGTEAFF
CDR3nt: TGTGCCAGCACCCCGACAGGGATCGGAACTGAAGCTTTCTTT

d_gene: TRBD1
j_gene: TRBJ2-5
abundance: few
v_gene: TRBV20-1
CDR3aa: CSAPDRRETQYF
CDR3nt: TGCAGTGCGCCGGACAGGAGGGAGACCCAGTACTTC

d_gene: TRBD1
j_gene: TRBJ1-3
abundance: .
v_gene: TRBV12-3/TRBV12-4
CDR3aa: CASSRQGGTGNTIYF
CDR3nt: TGTGCCAGCAGCCGACAGGGGGGGACTGGAAACACCATATATTTT

d_gene: TRBD2
j_gene: TRBJ2-1
abundance: .
v_gene: TRBV27
CDR3aa: CASSPGLDYNEQFF
CDR3nt: TGTGCCAGCAGTCCCGGACTAGACTACAATGAGCAGTTCTTC

d_gene: .
j_gene: TRBJ1-5
abundance: few
v_gene: TRBV6-5
CDR3aa: CASSSLATDLMHQPQHF
CDR3nt: TGTGCCAGCAGTTCCCTCGCGACAGACCTGATGCATCAGCCCCAGCATTTT

d_gene: TRBD2
j_gene: TRBJ2-3
abundance: few
v_gene: TRBV13
CDR3aa: CASSLRLAGDTDTQYF
CDR3nt: TGTGCCAGCAGCTTGAGACTAGCGGGCGACACAGATACGCAGTATTTT

d_gene: TRBD1
j_gene: TRBJ2-7
abundance: many
v_gene: TRBV6-2/TRBV6-3
CDR3aa: CASSPQGREQYF
CDR3nt: TGTGCCAGCAGTCCACAGGGGCGCGAGCAGTACTTC

d_gene: .
j_gene: TRBJ2-4
abundance: few
v_gene: TRBV9
CDR3aa: CASSGSYENIQYF
CDR3nt: TGTGCCAGCAGCGGGAGTTACGAAAACATTCAGTACTTC

d_gene: .
j_gene: TRBJ1-1
abundance: few
v_gene: TRBV2
CDR3aa: CASRGGDAFF
CDR3nt: TGTGCCAGCAGGGGAGGGGATGCTTTCTTT

d_gene: .
j_gene: TRBJ2-3
abundance: few
v_gene: TRBV12-3/TRBV12-4
CDR3aa: CASSFLRGTLADTQYF
CDR3nt: TGTGCCAGCAGTTTTTTGCGTGGGACTTTGGCAGATACGCAGTATTTT

d_gene: .
j_gene: TRBJ2-3
abundance: .
v_gene: TRBV12-3/TRBV12-4
CDR3aa: CASNLLGTSTDTQYF
CDR3nt: TGTGCCAGCAATTTACTGGGGACAAGCACAGATACGCAGTATTTT

d_gene: TRBD2
j_gene: TRBJ2-7
abundance: few
v_gene: TRBV7-2
CDR3aa: CASTSQVGGSLHEQYF
CDR3nt: TGTGCCAGCACCTCACAAGTCGGCGGGAGTTTGCACGAGCAGTACTTC

d_gene: .
j_gene: TRBJ2-6
abundance: .
v_gene: TRBV27
CDR3aa: CASSLLNSRSGANVLTF
CDR3nt: TGTGCCAGCAGTTTACTGAATTCTCGCTCAGGGGCCAACGTCCTGACTTTC

d_gene: TRBD2
j_gene: TRBJ2-3
abundance: .
v_gene: TRBV7-9
CDR3aa: CASSLSSGDTDTQYF
CDR3nt: TGTGCCAGCAGCTTATCTAGCGGGGACACAGATACGCAGTATTTT

d_gene: .
j_gene: TRBJ1-1
abundance: few
v_gene: TRBV6-1
CDR3aa: CASNPLGQMNTEAFF
CDR3nt: TGTGCCAGCAACCCACTGGGACAAATGAACACTGAAGCTTTCTTT

d_gene: .
j_gene: TRBJ1-1
abundance: few
v_gene: TRBV7-9
CDR3aa: CASSTSGRANTEAFF
CDR3nt: TGTGCCAGCAGCACCTCCGGCAGGGCGAACACTGAAGCTTTCTTT